The 21 T cell receptor beta chains below were found in one sample sequenced in a study of blood T cell repertoires in COVID-19. The data were produced by immunoSEQ multiplex PCR, yet TCRdb's version contains in-frame clones alone and is incomplete. The sample holds almost 250,000 clones, approximately 86% seen once. Source material: peripheral blood. The source of these receptors is an older woman who had recovered from COVID-19.

Points on this clone: An end of the junction differs from the germline gene, which may be a read error. The chain carries TRBV13 and TRBJ2-1; 9 bases align to TRBD1. There are 16 residues in the CDR3. Per the germline V gene, CDR1 is PRHDT and CDR2 is FYEKMQ (reference sequence). CDR3 DNA sequence: TGTGCCAGCAGCCTAGGGGGACAGGGACCCTACAATGAGCAGTTCTTC. Its protein product is CASSLGGQGPYNEQFF.

The rearrangement uses TRBV19 and TRBJ2-1, with a weak D call TRBD2 (5 bases). V dropped 5 bases and J dropped 9 bases, with 11 bases sitting between them. The CDR3 totals 12 residues. CDR1 and CDR2 (germline): LNHDA, SQIVND (reference sequence). The DNA of the CDR3 is TGTGCCAGTAGTGCATCCGGGGTTGAGCAGTTCTTC. Protein sequence: CASSASGVEQFF.

V and J are TRBV12-3 or TRBV12-4 and TRBJ1-1, with D maybe TRBD1 (5 bases). This CDR3 region has 13 residues. V lost 5 bases to trimming and J lost 4 bases, with 11 bases between them. For the CDR3, the DNA is TGTGCCAGCAGTCCGGGGGAGCCCACTGAAGCTTTCTTT. This encodes CASSPGEPTEAFF.

V gene TRBV5-1 combines with J gene TRBJ1-2; 7 bases are shared with TRBD1. In germline, CDR1 is SGHRS, CDR2 YFSETQ. The V segment lost 3 bases and the J segment 4 bases; nucleotides outside the gene matches: 18. The length of the CDR3 is 18 residues. CDR3: CASSSSPGTAAHFYGYTF. The CDR3 DNA is TGCGCCAGCAGCTCCTCCCCCGGGACAGCCGCTCATTTCTATGGCTACACCTTC.

This clone was observed at least ten times. V is TRBV4-2 and J is TRBJ1-2, with 8 bases lining up with TRBD1. V dropped 2 bases and J dropped 5; count of bases not matched to a gene: 13. The CDR3 loop spans 17 amino acids. The germline V gene encodes CDR1 LGHNA and CDR2 YNFKEQ. As DNA, the CDR3 is TGTGCCAGCAGCCAACAACAGGGGGTGGGAGAGGAATATGGCTACACCTTC. Its protein product is CASSQQQGVGEEYGYTF.

This clone was seen once. The rearrangement links TRBV3-1 (or the pseudogene TRBV3-2) to TRBJ2-5; 13 positions match TRBD2. V trimming: 3 bases; J trimming: 5 bases; junction bases outside the gene matches: 6. The CDR3 is 16 amino acids. Germline V gene sequence: CDR1 LGHDT, CDR2 YNNKEL (reference sequence). The CDR3 nucleotides read TGTGCCAGCAGCCAGGGGACTAGCGGGGCCCTGGAGACCCAGTACTTC. This translates into CASSQGTSGALETQYF.

This chain links TRBV15 with TRBJ1-6; 7 nucleotides line up with TRBD1. Germline V CDR1 and CDR2: LNHNV, YYDKDF (reference sequence). The CDR3 runs 17 residues. J gave up 3 bases and V 0 bases, and 5 bases lay outside the gene matches. CDR3 nucleotides: TGTGCCACCAGCAGAGATTTTCGACAGGGCTATAATTCACCCCTCCACTTT. It encodes CATSRDFRQGYNSPLHF.

The chain is built from TRBV28 and TRBJ1-2; a weak D match, TRBD1 (6 bases). Germline-derived CDR1 and CDR2 are MDHEN and SYDVKM. The V end was cut by 3 bases, the J end by 6 bases, with 14 bases between. The CDR3 loop spans 14 amino acids. The CDR3: CASSFYGTSNGYTF. In DNA, the CDR3 is TGTGCCAGCAGTTTCTACGGGACATCCAATGGCTACACCTTC.

This clone was counted once. This CDR3 is also generated by other DNA sequences in the sample. V usage is TRBV7-9 and J usage is TRBJ1-1, with no clear D. CDR3 length: 12 residues. Trimming cost V 3 bases and J 5 bases, with 7 bases left between them. Germline CDR1 is SEHNR and CDR2 is FQNEAQ (reference sequence). The CDR3: CASSFGDTEAFF. DNA of the CDR3: TGTGCCAGCAGCTTCGGGGATACTGAAGCTTTCTTT.

This chain uses TRBV28 with TRBJ2-4, with TRBD1 identical over 9 bases. This CDR3 has 13 residues. V gave up 6 bases and J gave up 10 bases; unmatched junction bases: 7. Germline-derived CDR1 and CDR2 are MDHEN and SYDVKM. DNA of the CDR3: TGTGCCAGCAGAAGGACAGGGGCAGGGATTCAGTACTTC. This gives the protein CASRRTGAGIQYF.

V and J are TRBV10-3 and TRBJ1-4; a weak D match, TRBD1 (5 bases). Germline CDR1 is ENHRY and CDR2 is SYGVKD. The CDR3 loop spans 17 amino acids. With 0 bases removed from V and 5 bases from J, the gap between germline ends came to 16 bases. CDR3 residues: CAISESMLGHANEKLFF. In DNA form, the CDR3 reads TGTGCCATCAGTGAGTCGATGCTGGGGCATGCCAATGAAAAACTGTTTTTT.

The chain carries TRBV7-9 and TRBJ2-1, with no clear D. The CDR3 extends over 11 amino acids. Germline CDR1 is SEHNR and CDR2 is FQNEAQ (reference sequence). Between the trimmed V and J ends, which lost 3 bases and 7 bases, there was a span of 4 bases. For the CDR3, the DNA is TGTGCCAGCAGCTTTCTAAATGAGCAGTTCTTC. This gives the protein CASSFLNEQFF.

The rearrangement links TRBV12-5 to TRBJ2-5, with TRBD1 matching 9 bases. This CDR3 spans 15 amino acids. Per the germline V gene, CDR1 is LGHNT and CDR2 is FRNRAP. V lost 1 base, J lost 7 bases, and 7 bases stayed unmatched. CDR3 DNA: TGTGCTAGTGGTTTGGGGACAGGGGTGGTCGCGACCCAGTACTTC. Its translation is CASGLGTGVVATQYF.

V gene TRBV7-9 combines with J gene TRBJ1-6, with TRBD1 matching over 10 bases. V shed 5 bases and J 10 bases; nucleotides not matched to a gene: 8. Germline CDR1 is SEHNR and CDR2 is FQNEAQ (reference sequence). The CDR3 has 15 amino acids. This CDR3 is CASSPGTGVRSPLHF. The DNA of the CDR3 is TGTGCCAGCAGCCCCGGGACAGGGGTTAGATCACCCCTCCACTTT.

V gene TRBV19 combines with J gene TRBJ2-2; D perhaps matches TRBD1 (5 bases). This CDR3 has 14 residues. Germline V gives CDR1 LNHDA, CDR2 SQIVND (reference sequence). The V gene lost 5 bases and the J gene lost 4 bases, with 11 bases spanning the gap. This CDR3 is CASSLWGGTGELFF. In nucleotides, the CDR3 is TGTGCCAGTAGTCTCTGGGGCGGCACCGGGGAGCTGTTTTTT.

The chain employs TRBV3-1 (or the pseudogene TRBV3-2) and TRBJ1-5, with 7 nucleotides matching TRBD1. The J segment lost 0 bases and the V segment lost 5 bases, leaving 7 bases of the junction unmatched. The CDR3 length is 16 residues. Germline loops: CDR1 LGHDT, CDR2 YNNKEL (reference sequence). CDR3 protein: CASSAGQFYSNQPQHF. The CDR3 nucleotides read TGTGCCAGCAGCGCGGGACAGTTCTATAGCAATCAGCCCCAGCATTTT.

This clone turned up a few times. This sequence joins TRBV7-3 and TRBJ2-2; the D is unclear. The CDR3 runs 15 residues. V lost 5 bases to trimming and J lost 0 bases, with 10 bases between them. The V gene's germline CDR1 is SGHTA and CDR2 FQGTGA. The CDR3 DNA reads as TGTGCCAGCAGCCCCCTTCGGGCGAACACCGGGGAGCTGTTTTTT. Its translation: CASSPLRANTGELFF. Looking up the rest from reference TRBV7-3 and TRBJ2-2 gives the full variable domain: GAGVSQTPSNKVTEKGKYVELRCDPISGHTALYWYRQSLGQGPEFLIYFQGTGAADDSGLPNDRFFAVRPEGSVSTLKIQRTERGDSAVYLCASSPLRANTGELFFGEGSRLTVL.

This chain connects TRBV7-2 to TRBJ1-6; D is possibly TRBD1 (5 bases). This CDR3 has 16 residues. V lost 1 base and J lost 8, with 15 bases in between. Germline V gene lookup returns CDR1 SGHTA and CDR2 FQGNSA. DNA for the CDR3: TGTGCCAGCAGCTTAGATCGGGCAGGGATCTATTCACCCCTCCACTTT. Its protein is CASSLDRAGIYSPLHF. The full variable domain, in which reference TRBV7-2 and TRBJ1-6 provide the parts outside the CDR3, is GAGVSQSPSNKVTEKGKDVELRCDPISGHTALYWYRQSLGQGLEFLIYFQGNSAPDKSGLPSDRFSAERTGGSVSTLTIQRTQQEDSAVYLCASSLDRAGIYSPLHFGNGTRLTVT.

The chain is built from TRBV4-1 and TRBJ2-5, with D hard to call. The CDR3 spans 14 residues. CDR1 MGHRA and CDR2 YSYEKL come from the germline V gene. Trimming cost V 5 bases and J 0 bases, with 10 bases left between them. CDR3 nucleotides: TGCGCCAGCAGCGCCGGTTCGTACCAAGAGACCCAGTACTTC. It translates to CASSAGSYQETQYF.

V is TRBV21-1 and J is TRBJ2-2; whether TRBD1, the table's D call, matches the DNA was not checked. TRBV21-1 is a documented pseudogene. The CDR3 sequence is 18 residues long. CDR3 nucleotides: TGTGCCAGCAGCAGGACCCTCCCCAGGGGACGAAACTCCGGGGAGCTGTTTTTT. Translated: CASSRTLPRGRNSGELFF.

The chain combines TRBV7-9 with TRBJ1-5; D uncertain. Trimming removed 1 base from V and 5 bases from J, with 6 bases in between. CDR1 is SEHNR and CDR2 is FQNEAQ in the germline V gene (reference sequence). The CDR3 has 13 amino acids. CDR3 loop: CASSLDSHQPQHF. Here the CDR3 DNA reads TGTGCCAGCAGCTTAGACAGCCATCAGCCCCAGCATTTT.